The present entry profiles one TCR beta chain with its context. Its antigen is still unknown. No base qualities exist here, and no much larger clone lies one base off it. In light of the paper, this sample's treatment or condition label describes: allogeneic hematopoietic cell transplantation with graft depleted of TCRalphabeta T cells and CD19 B cells. The transplant recipients were children given TCRalphabeta/CD19-depleted allogeneic hematopoietic cell grafts. The germline V and J ends show losses of 0 bases and 4 bases respectively, and no gene match explains 6 bases of the junction. The CDR3 contains 15 residues, cysteine and phenylalanine counted. Only the CDR3 region is kept as DNA, spanning 45 bases read in frame from base 1. Based on the germline V gene, the CDR1 and CDR2 sequences are SGHRS and YFSETQ. This entry is derived from a study of T-cell reconstitution after alpha-beta-depleted transplantation in children (TCRdb year 2016). General notes on the study: Using TCR repertoire profiling, the study followed T-cell immune reconstitution in a quantitative way in children after TCRalphabeta/CD19-depleted allogeneic hematopoietic cell transplantation. Study-wide findings and limitations: In some patients, the high TCRbeta diversity seen at day 60 was put down to recipient T cells and intrathymic progenitors that had survived conditioning. The frequencies of hyperexpanded clones fell over the following months, and after one year, T-cell counts and TCRbeta diversity were mostly attributed to newly produced T cells. The apparently early recovery of alphabetaT-cell counts about two months after transplant reportedly depended on only several hundred rapidly expanded clones that came from non-depleted graft cells.

Preparation of the library involved PCR. Data came from an Illumina HiSeq 2500. To normalize quantification of the TCRbeta repertoire, the TCR libraries were built with molecular barcoding that relied on unique molecular identifiers. Clones were called with MiXCR by TCRdb after fastp trimmed the public reads at Q25, and only in-frame beta chains were retained. Merged by CDR3 protein, the rows form single entries marked with the most common genes and DNA. In all, the sample holds roughly 790,000 distinct CDR3 sequences, and approximately 15% of those were seen once. The leading ten clones occupy around 5.3% of the sample.

The chain is made from TRBV5-1 and TRBJ1-2, and 7 junction bases match TRBD1. This clonotype was sampled from a male patient younger than 18 who had a stem cell transplant for acute lymphoblastic leukemia, so the T cells may come from the graft donor. Sample: PBMCs, mostly from graft donor cells, taken 360 days after TCRalphabeta/CD19-depleted stem cell transplant. The nucleotide sequence reads as follows: TGCGCCAGCAGCTTGGGACAGGGAACCCCCTATGGCTACACCTTC. Its product reads: CASSLGQGTPYGYTF.